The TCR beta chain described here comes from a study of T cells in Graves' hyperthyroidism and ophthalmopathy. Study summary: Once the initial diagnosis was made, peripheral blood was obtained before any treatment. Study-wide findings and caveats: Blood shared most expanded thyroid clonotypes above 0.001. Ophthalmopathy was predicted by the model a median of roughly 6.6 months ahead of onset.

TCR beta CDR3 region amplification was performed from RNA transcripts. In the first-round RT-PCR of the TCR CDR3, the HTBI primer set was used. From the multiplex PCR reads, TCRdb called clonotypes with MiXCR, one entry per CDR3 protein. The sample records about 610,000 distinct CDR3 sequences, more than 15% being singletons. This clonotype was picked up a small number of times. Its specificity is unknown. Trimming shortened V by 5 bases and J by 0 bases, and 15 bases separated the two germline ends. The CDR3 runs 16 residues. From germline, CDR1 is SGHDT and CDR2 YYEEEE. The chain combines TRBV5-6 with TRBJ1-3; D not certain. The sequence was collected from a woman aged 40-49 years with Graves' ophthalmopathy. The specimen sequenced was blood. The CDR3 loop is CASSPSLLNSGNTIYF. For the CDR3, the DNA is TGTGCCAGCAGTCCTTCCCTTCTGAACTCTGGAAACACCATATATTTT.